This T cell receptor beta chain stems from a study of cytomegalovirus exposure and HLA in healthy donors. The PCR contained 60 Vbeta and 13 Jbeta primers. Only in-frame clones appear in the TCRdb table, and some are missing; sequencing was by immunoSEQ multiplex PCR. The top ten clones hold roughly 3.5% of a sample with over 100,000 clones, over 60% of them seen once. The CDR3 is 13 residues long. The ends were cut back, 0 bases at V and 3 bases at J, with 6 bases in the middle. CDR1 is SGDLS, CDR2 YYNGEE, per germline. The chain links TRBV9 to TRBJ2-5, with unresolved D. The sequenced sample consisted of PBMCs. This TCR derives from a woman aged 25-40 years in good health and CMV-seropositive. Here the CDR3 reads CASSVDSEETQYF. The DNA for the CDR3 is TGTGCCAGCAGCGTAGACTCGGAAGAGACCCAGTACTTC.